This T cell receptor beta chain was documented in a study of shared T cell receptors in the human thymus. CDR1 is MGHRA, CDR2 YSYEKL, per germline. V lost 1 base to trimming and J lost 4 bases; unmatched junction nucleotides: 5. The CDR3 is 18 amino acids. Here immunoSEQ multiplex PCR was the method, and the copy in TCRdb shows in-frame clones only, minus some. Here the sample spans hundreds of thousands of clones, about 90% being singletons. These same records also appear under a second study, on human thymus T cells. That report adds: Corrective heart surgery yielded the resections from which the thymus tissue came. Both thymic and peripheral blood repertoires showed apparently biased V and J usage. Overlap was high between thymic repertoires from unrelated individuals, as reported in related research.

The TCR comes from a boy in the first two years of life with a congenital heart defect. Specimen: thymocytes. The chain uses TRBV4-1 and TRBJ2-3, with 16 bases matching TRBD2. CDR3 DNA: TGCGCCAGCAGCCAAGCCCAGGGACTAGCGGGGGGGCCAGATACGCAGTATTTT. This codes for CASSQAQGLAGGPDTQYF.